The clone carrying this T cell receptor beta chain was picked up a small number of times. The target antigen is unknown. These data belong to a study of early T cells in non-severe SARS-CoV-2 infection. Study-wide points: Private and CD4 specificities were missed by VDJdb matching, skewed to anti-spike CD8.

The germline CDR1 and CDR2 sequences are MNHNS and SASEGT. The CDR3 runs to 15 residues. The V and J ends lost 4 bases and 9 bases respectively, with 16 bases between them. TCRdb reanalysed the 5' RACE reads using MiXCR and keeps one entry per CDR3 protein. Here the sample spans some 34,000 distinct CDR3 sequences, 9.9% being singletons. This receptor was obtained from an adult who was a healthcare worker with PCR-confirmed SARS-CoV-2 infection or an uninfected control (not recorded which). The chain is built from TRBV6-1 and TRBJ1-6, with D unclear. The sequenced sample was whole blood. For the CDR3, the DNA is TGTGCCAGCAGTGCCCGGTGGAAAGCGGGTTCACCCCTCCACTTT. Its translation is CASSARWKAGSPLHF.